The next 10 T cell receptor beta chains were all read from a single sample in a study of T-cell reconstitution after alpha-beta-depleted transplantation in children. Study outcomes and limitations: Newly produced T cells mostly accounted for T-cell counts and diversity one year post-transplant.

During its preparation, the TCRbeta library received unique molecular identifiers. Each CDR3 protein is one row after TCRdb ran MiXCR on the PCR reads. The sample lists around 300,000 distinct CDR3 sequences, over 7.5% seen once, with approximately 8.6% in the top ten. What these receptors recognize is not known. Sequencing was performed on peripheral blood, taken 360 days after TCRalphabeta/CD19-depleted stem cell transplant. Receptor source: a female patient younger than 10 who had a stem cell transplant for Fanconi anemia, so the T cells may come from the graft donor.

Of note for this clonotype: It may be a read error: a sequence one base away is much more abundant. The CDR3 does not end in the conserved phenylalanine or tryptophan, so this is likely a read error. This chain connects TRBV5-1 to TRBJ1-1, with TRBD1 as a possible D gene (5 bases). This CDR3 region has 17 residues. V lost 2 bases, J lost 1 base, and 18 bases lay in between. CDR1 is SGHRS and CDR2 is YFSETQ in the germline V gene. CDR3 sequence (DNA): TGCGCCAGCAGCTTCGAGGTGGGCAGGGAAGAGAACACTGAAGCTTTCTAT. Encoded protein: CASSFEVGREENTEAFY.

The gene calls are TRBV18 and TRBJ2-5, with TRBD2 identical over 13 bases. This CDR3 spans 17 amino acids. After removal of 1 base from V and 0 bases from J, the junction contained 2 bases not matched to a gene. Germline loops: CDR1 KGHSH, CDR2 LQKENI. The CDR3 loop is CASSPRTSGSYQETQYF. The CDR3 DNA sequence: TGTGCCAGCTCACCACGGACTAGCGGGAGTTACCAAGAGACCCAGTACTTC.

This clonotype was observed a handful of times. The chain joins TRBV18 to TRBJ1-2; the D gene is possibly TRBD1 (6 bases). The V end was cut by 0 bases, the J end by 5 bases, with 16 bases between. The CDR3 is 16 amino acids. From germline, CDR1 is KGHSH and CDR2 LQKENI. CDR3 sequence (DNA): TGTGCCAGCTCACCACCGGGGACACCCGAAGATTATGGCTACACCTTC. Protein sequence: CASSPPGTPEDYGYTF.

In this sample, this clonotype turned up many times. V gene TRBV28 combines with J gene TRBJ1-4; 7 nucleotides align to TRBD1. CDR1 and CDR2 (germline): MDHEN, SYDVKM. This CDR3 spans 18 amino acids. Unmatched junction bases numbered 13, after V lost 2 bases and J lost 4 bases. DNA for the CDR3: TGTGCCAGCAGTTTAAAGAATAGAGACAGGGACATTAATGAAAAACTGTTTTTT. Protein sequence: CASSLKNRDRDINEKLFF.

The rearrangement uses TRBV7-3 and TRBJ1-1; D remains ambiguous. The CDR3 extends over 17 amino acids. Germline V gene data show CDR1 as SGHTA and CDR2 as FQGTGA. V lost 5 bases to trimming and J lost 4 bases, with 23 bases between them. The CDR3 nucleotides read TGTGCCAGCAGCCCATCGCCGATGGAGGTCGGTATCACTGAAGCTTTCTTT. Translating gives CASSPSPMEVGITEAFF.

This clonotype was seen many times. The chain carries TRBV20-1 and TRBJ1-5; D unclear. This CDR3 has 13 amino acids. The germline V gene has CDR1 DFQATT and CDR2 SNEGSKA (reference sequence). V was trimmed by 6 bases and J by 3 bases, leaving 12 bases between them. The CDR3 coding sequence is TGCAGTGCCTGGGGTAGTATCAATCAGCCCCAGCATTTT. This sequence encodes CSAWGSINQPQHF.

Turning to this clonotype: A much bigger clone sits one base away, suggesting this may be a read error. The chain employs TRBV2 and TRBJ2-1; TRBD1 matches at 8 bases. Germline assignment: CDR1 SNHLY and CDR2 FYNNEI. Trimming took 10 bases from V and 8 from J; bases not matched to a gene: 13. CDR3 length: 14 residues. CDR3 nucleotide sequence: TGTGCCATCATGTTACAGGGGGGTATCGATGAGCAGTTCTTC. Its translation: CAIMLQGGIDEQFF.

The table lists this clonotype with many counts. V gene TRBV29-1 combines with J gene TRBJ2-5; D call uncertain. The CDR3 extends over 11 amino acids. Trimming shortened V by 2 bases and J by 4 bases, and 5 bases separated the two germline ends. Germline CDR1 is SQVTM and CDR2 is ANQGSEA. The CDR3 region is CSVENVETQYF. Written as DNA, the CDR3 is TGCAGCGTTGAAAATGTAGAGACCCAGTACTTC. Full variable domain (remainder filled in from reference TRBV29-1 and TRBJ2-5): SAVISQKPSRDICQRGTSLTIQCQVDSQVTMMFWYRQQPGQSLTLIATANQGSEATYESGFVIDKFPISRPNLTFSTLTVSNMSPEDSSIYLCSVENVETQYFGPGTRLLVL.

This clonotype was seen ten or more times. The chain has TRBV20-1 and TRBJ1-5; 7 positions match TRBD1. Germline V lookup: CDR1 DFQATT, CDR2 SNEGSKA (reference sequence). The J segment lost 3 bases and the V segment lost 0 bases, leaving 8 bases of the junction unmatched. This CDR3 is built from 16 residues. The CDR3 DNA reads TGCAGTGCTAGAGATCGAGGGGGCGAGGACAATCAGCCCCAGCATTTT. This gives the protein CSARDRGGEDNQPQHF.

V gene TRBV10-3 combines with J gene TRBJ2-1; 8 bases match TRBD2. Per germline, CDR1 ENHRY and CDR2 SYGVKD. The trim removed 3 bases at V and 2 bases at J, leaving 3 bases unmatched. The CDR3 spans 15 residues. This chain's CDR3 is CAISDRGGTYNEQFF. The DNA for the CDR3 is TGTGCCATCAGTGACCGGGGGGGAACCTACAATGAGCAGTTCTTC.